The 11 T cell receptor beta chains reported below all come from one sample, sequenced in a study of CD8 T cells in ankylosing spondylitis. TCRdb independently ran MiXCR on the 5' RACE reads; one entry per CDR3 protein. The sample consists of 250,000 to 400,000 distinct CDR3 sequences, 11% of them appearing once. The sequenced sample consisted of blood, either unsorted or a sorted T cell fraction (not recorded which). These receptors came from a female donor with ankylosing spondylitis or in good health (not recorded which).

CDR3 sequence (DNA): TGTGCCATCAGTGGGCCGGCCCGGGACAGGGTATATGGCTACACCTTC. Its translation is CAISGPARDRVYGYTF. This sequence joins TRBV10-3 and TRBJ1-2, with 9 bases identical to TRBD1. This CDR3 has 16 amino acids. The junction had 11 bases not matched to a gene; V was cut back by 4 bases and J by 5 bases. Per germline, CDR1 ENHRY and CDR2 SYGVKD.

This clonotype appeared many times. This chain joins TRBV5-1 and TRBJ2-7; D is ambiguous. The CDR3 consists of 14 residues. Trimming pared 0 bases from V and 3 bases from J, leaving 10 bases between. Germline V CDR1 and CDR2: SGHRS, YFSETQ. CDR3 nucleotide sequence: TGCGCCAGCAGCTTGGACCTCCGAAGCTACGAGCAGTACTTC. Translating gives CASSLDLRSYEQYF.

This clonotype has only a few counts. This chain uses TRBV5-1 with TRBJ2-5, with TRBD2 matching 8 bases. The J segment lost 1 base and the V segment lost 2 bases, leaving 4 bases of the junction unmatched. CDR3 length: 15 amino acids. Germline V gives CDR1 SGHRS, CDR2 YFSETQ. The CDR3 DNA reads as TGCGCCAGCAGCTTTAGCGGGATAGCCCAAGAGACCCAGTACTTC. This codes for CASSFSGIAQETQYF.

This clonotype came up many times. This chain uses TRBV14 with TRBJ2-3; TRBD2 might be the D (5 bases). CDR1 and CDR2 from the germline V gene are SGHDN and FVKESK. The CDR3 covers 16 residues. Trimming removed 2 bases at V and 2 bases at J, with 14 bases between. CDR3 in amino acids: CASSQPGLRLTDTQYF. CDR3 DNA sequence: TGTGCCAGCAGCCAACCTGGACTCCGGCTCACAGATACGCAGTATTTT.

This clonotype was detected ten times or more. One end of the junction varies from germline; a read error may be responsible. V is TRBV7-8 and J is TRBJ2-4; the match to TRBD2 covers 8 bases. CDR1 and CDR2 from the germline V gene are SGHVS and FQNEAQ. This CDR3 contains 12 residues. DNA for the CDR3: TGCCGGGGACGGGGGGGCCTGCACATTCAGTACTTC. Its protein product is CRGRGGLHIQYF.

There are many counts of this clonotype. The chain couples TRBV5-1 to TRBJ2-4; 11 nucleotides line up with TRBD1. Germline values: CDR1 SGHRS, CDR2 YFSETQ. This CDR3 is built from 17 residues. J lost 2 bases, V lost 0 bases, and 4 bases had no gene match. The DNA of the CDR3 is TGCGCCAGCAGCTTGGACGGACAGGGGGCGACCAAAAACATTCAGTACTTC. Amino acids: CASSLDGQGATKNIQYF.

This clonotype was counted ten times or more. The gene calls are TRBV20-1 and TRBJ1-1; 8 bases fit TRBD1. CDR3 length: 15 residues. The trim removed 1 base at V and 2 bases at J, leaving 6 bases unmatched. Looked up from germline, CDR1 is DFQATT and CDR2 is SNEGSKA (reference sequence). In DNA, the CDR3 is TGCAGTGCTAGAGGTGCCGACAGGGGAAACACTGAAGCTTTCTTT. This translates into CSARGADRGNTEAFF.

The J gene is TRBJ2-1, the V gene TRBV11-2; 7 bases map to TRBD2. Germline CDR1 reads SGHAT; CDR2 reads FQNNGV. The CDR3 has 17 amino acids. J was trimmed by 2 bases and V by 2 bases; bases with no gene match: 9. The CDR3 loop is CASSLLIAGGPYNEQFF. In nucleotides, the CDR3 is TGTGCCAGCAGCTTATTGATAGCGGGTGGGCCCTACAATGAGCAGTTCTTC.

This clonotype was counted many times. The chain combines TRBV11-2 with TRBJ2-1, with TRBD2 as a possible D gene (5 bases). The V and J ends lost 0 bases and 0 bases respectively, with 12 bases between them. This CDR3 spans 17 amino acids. From germline, CDR1 is SGHAT and CDR2 FQNNGV. CDR3 residues: CASSLEPAASSYNEQFF. In DNA, the CDR3 is TGTGCCAGCAGCTTAGAACCAGCGGCCAGCTCCTACAATGAGCAGTTCTTC.

This clonotype came up a few times. The V and J genes are TRBV19 and TRBJ2-2; D ambiguous. In germline, CDR1 is LNHDA, CDR2 SQIVND (reference sequence). The CDR3 extends over 13 amino acids. Trimming removed 6 bases at V and 4 bases at J, with 9 bases between. In DNA form, the CDR3 reads TGTGCCAGTAGCCCGACTCGCACCGGGGAGCTGTTTTTT. It is translated as CASSPTRTGELFF.

In this sample, this clonotype turned up many times. V usage is TRBV29-1 and J usage is TRBJ2-1; D is unresolved. V was clipped by 6 bases and J by 6 bases, with 18 bases between them. Looked up from germline, CDR1 is SQVTM and CDR2 is ANQGSEA. This CDR3 has 14 amino acids. The DNA of the CDR3 is TGCAGCGTCGGACCCCCGTCCGCGAGCAATGAGCAGTTCTTC. Translated: CSVGPPSASNEQFF.